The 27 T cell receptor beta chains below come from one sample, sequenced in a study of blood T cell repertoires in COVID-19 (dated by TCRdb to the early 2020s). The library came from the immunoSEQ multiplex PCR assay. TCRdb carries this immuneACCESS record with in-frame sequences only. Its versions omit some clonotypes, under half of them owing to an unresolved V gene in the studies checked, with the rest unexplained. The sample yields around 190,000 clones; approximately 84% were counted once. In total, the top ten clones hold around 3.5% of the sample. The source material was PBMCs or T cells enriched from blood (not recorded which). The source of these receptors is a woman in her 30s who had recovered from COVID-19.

In DNA form, the CDR3 reads TGTGCCATCAGTGAGTCAGGGGGCTCGGGGACCCAGTACTTC. Its translation is CAISESGGSGTQYF. The J gene is TRBJ2-5, the V gene TRBV10-3; 7 bases map to TRBD1. V trimming: 0 bases; J trimming: 7 bases; junction bases outside the gene matches: 5. Germline values: CDR1 ENHRY, CDR2 SYGVKD. The CDR3 extends over 14 amino acids.

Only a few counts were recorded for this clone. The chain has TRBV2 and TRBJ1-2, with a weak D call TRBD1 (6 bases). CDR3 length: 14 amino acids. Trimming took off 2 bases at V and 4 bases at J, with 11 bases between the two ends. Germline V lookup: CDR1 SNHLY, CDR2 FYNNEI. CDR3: CASSERTELYGYTF. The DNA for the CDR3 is TGTGCCAGCAGTGAAAGGACAGAGCTCTATGGCTACACCTTC.

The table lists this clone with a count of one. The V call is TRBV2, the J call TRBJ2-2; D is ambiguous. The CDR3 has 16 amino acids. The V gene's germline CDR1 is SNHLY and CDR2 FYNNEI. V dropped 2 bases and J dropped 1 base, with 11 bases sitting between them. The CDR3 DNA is TGTGCCAGCAGTGAATCCCTGACACTGAACACCGGGGAGCTGTTTTTT. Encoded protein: CASSESLTLNTGELFF.

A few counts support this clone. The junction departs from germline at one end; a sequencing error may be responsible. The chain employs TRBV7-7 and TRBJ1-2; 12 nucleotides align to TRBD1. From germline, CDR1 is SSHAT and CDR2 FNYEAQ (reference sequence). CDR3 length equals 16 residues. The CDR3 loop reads CASSSEKGQGAGGYTF. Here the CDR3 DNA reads TGTGCTAGCAGCTCCGAGAAGGGACAGGGGGCCGGGGGCTACACCTTC.

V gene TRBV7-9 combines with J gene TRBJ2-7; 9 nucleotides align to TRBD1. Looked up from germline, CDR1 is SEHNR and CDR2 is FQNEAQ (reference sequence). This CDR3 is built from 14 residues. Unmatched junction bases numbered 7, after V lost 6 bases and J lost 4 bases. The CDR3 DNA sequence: TGTGCCAGCAGGCCGGGACAGGGAAGTTACGAGCAGTACTTC. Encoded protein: CASRPGQGSYEQYF. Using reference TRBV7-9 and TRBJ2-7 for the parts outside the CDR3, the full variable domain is DTGVSQNPRHKITKRGQNVTFRCDPISEHNRLYWYRQTLGQGPEFLTYFQNEAQLEKSRLLSDRFSAERPKGSFSTLEIQRTEQGDSAMYLCASRPGQGSYEQYFGPGTRLTVT.

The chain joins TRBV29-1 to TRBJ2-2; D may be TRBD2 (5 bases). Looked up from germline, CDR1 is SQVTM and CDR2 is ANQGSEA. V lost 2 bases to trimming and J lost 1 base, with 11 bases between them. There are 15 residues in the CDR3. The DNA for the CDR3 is TGCAGCGTTGAATTAATCACTAGGAACACCGGGGAGCTGTTTTTT. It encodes CSVELITRNTGELFF.

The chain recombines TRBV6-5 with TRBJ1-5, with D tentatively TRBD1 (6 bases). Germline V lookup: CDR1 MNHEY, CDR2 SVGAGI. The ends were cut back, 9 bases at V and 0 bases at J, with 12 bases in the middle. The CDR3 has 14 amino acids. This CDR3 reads CASDDRYSNQPQHF. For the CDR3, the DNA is TGTGCCAGTGACGACAGGTATAGCAATCAGCCCCAGCATTTT.

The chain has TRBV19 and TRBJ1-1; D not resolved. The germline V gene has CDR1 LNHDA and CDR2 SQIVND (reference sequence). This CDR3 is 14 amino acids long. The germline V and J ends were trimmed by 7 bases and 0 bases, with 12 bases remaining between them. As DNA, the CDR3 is TGTGCCAGTAAGGAGGCAGCCATGAACACTGAAGCTTTCTTT. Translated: CASKEAAMNTEAFF.

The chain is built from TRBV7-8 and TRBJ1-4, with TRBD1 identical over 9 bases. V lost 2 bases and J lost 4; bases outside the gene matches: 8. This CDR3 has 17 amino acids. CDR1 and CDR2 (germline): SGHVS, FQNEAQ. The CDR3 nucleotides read TGTGCCAGCAGCTTACTTCCGGGACAGGGACATAATGAAAAACTGTTTTTT. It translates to CASSLLPGQGHNEKLFF.

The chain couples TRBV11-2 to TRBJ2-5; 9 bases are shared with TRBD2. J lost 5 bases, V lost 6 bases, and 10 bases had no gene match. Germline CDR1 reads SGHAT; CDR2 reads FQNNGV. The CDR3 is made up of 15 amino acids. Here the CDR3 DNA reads TGTGCCAGCAGTCGGAGGACTAGCGCCCGGGAGACCCAGTACTTC. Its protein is CASSRRTSARETQYF.

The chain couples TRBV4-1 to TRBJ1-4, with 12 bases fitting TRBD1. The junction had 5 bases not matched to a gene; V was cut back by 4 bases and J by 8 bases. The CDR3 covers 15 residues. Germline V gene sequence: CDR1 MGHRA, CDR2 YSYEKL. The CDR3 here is CASSLPGQGAEKLFF. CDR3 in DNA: TGCGCCAGCAGCCTCCCGGGACAGGGGGCAGAAAAACTGTTTTTT.

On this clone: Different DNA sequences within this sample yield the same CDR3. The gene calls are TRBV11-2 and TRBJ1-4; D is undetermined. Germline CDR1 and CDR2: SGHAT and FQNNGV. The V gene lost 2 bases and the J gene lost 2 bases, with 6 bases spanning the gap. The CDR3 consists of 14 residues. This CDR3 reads CASSLRSTNEKLFF. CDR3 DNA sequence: TGTGCCAGCAGCTTAAGGAGTACTAATGAAAAACTGTTTTTT.

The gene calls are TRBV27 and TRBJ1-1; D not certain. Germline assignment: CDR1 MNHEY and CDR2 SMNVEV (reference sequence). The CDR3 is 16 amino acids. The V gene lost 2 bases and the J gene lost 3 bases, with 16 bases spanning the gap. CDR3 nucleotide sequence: TGTGCCAGCAGTTTAAACGAGGGTTCGCTGTACACTGAAGCTTTCTTT. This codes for CASSLNEGSLYTEAFF.

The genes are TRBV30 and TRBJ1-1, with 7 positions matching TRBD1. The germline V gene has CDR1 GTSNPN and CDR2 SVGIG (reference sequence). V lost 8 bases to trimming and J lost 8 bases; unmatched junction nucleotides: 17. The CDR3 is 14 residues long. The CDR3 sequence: CARDRVEGSYEAFF. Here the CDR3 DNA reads TGTGCCCGCGACAGGGTAGAAGGATCATACGAAGCTTTCTTT.

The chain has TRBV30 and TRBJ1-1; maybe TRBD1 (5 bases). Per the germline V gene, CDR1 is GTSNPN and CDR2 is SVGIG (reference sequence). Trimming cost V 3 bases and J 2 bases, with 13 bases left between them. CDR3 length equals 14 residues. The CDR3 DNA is TGTGCCTGGAGCGGACAAAGAAGAAACACTGAAGCTTTCTTT. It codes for CAWSGQRRNTEAFF.

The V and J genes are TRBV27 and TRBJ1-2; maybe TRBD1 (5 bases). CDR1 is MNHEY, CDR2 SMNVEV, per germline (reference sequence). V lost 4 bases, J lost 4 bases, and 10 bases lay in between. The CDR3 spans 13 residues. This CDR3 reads CASSSRAGYGYTF. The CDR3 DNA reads TGTGCCAGCAGTTCCAGGGCAGGCTATGGCTACACCTTC.

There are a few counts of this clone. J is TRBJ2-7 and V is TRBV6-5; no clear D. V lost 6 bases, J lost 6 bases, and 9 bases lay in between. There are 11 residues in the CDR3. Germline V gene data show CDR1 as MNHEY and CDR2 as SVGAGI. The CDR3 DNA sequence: TGTGCCAGCAGGATAGCCCCCGAGCAGTACTTC. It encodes CASRIAPEQYF.

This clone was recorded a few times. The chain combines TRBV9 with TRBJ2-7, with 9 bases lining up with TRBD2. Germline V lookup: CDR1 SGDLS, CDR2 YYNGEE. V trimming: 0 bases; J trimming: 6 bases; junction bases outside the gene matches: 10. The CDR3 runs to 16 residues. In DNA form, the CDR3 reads TGTGCCAGCAGCGTAGGGTTCCTAGCGGGATTCTTCGAGCAGTACTTC. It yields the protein CASSVGFLAGFFEQYF.

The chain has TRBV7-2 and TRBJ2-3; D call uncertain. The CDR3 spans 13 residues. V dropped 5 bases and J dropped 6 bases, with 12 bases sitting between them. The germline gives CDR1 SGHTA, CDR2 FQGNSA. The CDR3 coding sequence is TGTGCCAGCAGCCCCCGGTACGGGGATACGCAGTATTTT. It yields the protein CASSPRYGDTQYF.

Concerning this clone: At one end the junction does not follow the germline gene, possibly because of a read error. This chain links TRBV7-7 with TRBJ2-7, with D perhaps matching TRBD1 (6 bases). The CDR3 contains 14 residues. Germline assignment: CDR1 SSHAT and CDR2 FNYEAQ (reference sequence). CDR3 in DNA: TGTGCTAGCAGCTTAGGGACAACGAGTAACGAGCAGTACTTC. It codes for CASSLGTTSNEQYF.

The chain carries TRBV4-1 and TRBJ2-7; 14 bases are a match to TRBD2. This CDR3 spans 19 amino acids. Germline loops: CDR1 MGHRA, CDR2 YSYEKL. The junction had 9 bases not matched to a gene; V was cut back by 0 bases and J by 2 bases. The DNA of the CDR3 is TGCGCCAGCAGCCAAGACTTGGGACTAGCGGGAGAGATTACCTACGAGCAGTACTTC. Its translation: CASSQDLGLAGEITYEQYF.

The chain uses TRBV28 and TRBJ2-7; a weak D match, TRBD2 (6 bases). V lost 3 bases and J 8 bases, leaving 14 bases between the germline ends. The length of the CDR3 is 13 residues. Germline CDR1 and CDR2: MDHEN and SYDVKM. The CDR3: CASSFGGVGQQYF. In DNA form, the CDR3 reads TGTGCCAGCAGTTTTGGCGGGGTCGGCCAGCAGTACTTC.

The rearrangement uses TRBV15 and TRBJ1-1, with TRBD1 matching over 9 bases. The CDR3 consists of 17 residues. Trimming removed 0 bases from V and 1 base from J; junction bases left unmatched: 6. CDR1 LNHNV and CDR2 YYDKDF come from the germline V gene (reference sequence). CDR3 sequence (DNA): TGTGCCACCAGCAGAGATTTTGGGACAGGGTGGAACACTGAAGCTTTCTTT. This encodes CATSRDFGTGWNTEAFF.

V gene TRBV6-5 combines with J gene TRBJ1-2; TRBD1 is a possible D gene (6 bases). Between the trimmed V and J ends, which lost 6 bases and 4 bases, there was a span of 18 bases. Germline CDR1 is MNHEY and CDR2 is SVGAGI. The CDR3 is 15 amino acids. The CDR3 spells CASRTRTEASYGYTF. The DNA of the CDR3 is TGTGCCAGCAGGACCAGGACAGAAGCGTCCTATGGCTACACCTTC.

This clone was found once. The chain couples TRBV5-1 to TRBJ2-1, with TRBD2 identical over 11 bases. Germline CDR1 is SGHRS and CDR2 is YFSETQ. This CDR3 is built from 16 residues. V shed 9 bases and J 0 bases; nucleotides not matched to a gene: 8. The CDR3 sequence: CATSGRPRSSYNEQFF. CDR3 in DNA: TGCGCCACTAGCGGGAGGCCGAGGAGCTCCTACAATGAGCAGTTCTTC.

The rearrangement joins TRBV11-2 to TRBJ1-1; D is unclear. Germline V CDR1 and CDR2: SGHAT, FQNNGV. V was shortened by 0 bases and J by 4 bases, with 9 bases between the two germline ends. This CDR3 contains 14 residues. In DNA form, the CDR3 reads TGTGCCAGCAGCTTAGAGAGGGTTGCCACTGAAGCTTTCTTT. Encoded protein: CASSLERVATEAFF.

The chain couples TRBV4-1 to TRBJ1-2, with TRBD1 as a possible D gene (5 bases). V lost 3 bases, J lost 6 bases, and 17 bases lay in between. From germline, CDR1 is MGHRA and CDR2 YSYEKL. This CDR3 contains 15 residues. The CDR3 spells CASSHFTSGVDGYTF. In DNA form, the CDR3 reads TGCGCCAGCAGCCATTTCACGTCGGGGGTGGATGGCTACACCTTC.